This TCR beta chain was recovered during a study of blood T cells in healthy people across ages. The germline CDR1 and CDR2 sequences are LGHDT and YNNKEL (reference sequence). The CDR3 consists of 14 residues. Trimming took off 8 bases at V and 4 bases at J, with 15 bases between the two ends. Study-level results: Greater diversity and more naive CD4+ cells were seen in long-lived donors than in aged donors.

A second about 6 to 11 cycle PCR used barcoded and J-beta primers. TCRdb analysed the 5' RACE reads with MiXCR anew, one entry per CDR3 protein. The repertoire has 700,000 to 850,000 distinct CDR3 sequences, roughly 53% of them found once; the top ten carry about 38%. A note on this clonotype: What it recognizes is unknown.

Extractions gave at least 5.5 micrograms of total RNA per sample. The chain recombines TRBV3-1 with TRBJ1-5; possibly TRBD1 for D (5 bases). The sample was blood. The source is a man aged 80 or over in good health. CDR3 region: CASSHGGGNQPQHF. As DNA, the CDR3 is TGTGCCAGCTCCCACGGGGGTGGAAATCAGCCCCAGCATTTT.